Described below is a single T cell receptor beta chain sequence and its context. These data come from a study of shared clonotypes between healthy human individuals. Germline CDR1 and CDR2: LNHNV and YYDKDF (reference sequence). V lost 4 bases, J lost 8 bases, and 9 bases stayed unmatched. The CDR3 totals 15 residues. Some clones are missing from TCRdb's copy, which holds only in-frame ones; the method was immunoSEQ multiplex PCR. The data show over 850,000 clones, around 82% seen once. Material for sequencing was memory CD4+ T cells from PBMCs. As to subset: CD45RA-negative fraction. This TCR was sampled from a man aged 18 to 35 in good health. Some clones in this sample may be carry-over from other donors' samples. This sequence joins TRBV15 and TRBJ1-4; 8 nucleotides line up with TRBD1. As DNA, the CDR3 is TGTGCCACCAGCACAGGACAGGGTAGGGGCGAAAAACTGTTTTTT. It codes for CATSTGQGRGEKLFF.